Listed below are T cell receptor beta chains from one sample, sequenced in a study of T-cell memory formation after mild COVID-19. TCRdb re-called the 5' RACE reads through MiXCR, storing one row per CDR3 protein. The sample contains 450,000 to 650,000 distinct CDR3 sequences, about a sixth of which appear only once. Specimen: PBMCs or a T cell subset sorted from them (not recorded which). The source is an adult woman who had mild COVID-19 (a few samples of this study predate the infection). Cell type and time point are not known. The CDR3 runs from the conserved cysteine through the conserved F or W. D genes are given only for firm matches. Expanded clones are given a class, and other clones once, few, many or no size at all.

clone_size: -
j_call: TRBJ2-3
v_call: TRBV4-2
d_call: TRBD2
cdr3_nt: TGTGCCAGCAGCGTTGGGCTAGCGGAAAACACAGATACGCAGTATTTT
cdr3_aa: CASSVGLAENTDTQYF

clone_size: -
j_call: TRBJ1-1
v_call: TRBV18
d_call: TRBD1
cdr3_nt: TGTGCCAGCTCACCTGGGACAGGGTTTAGTGAAGCTTTCTTT
cdr3_aa: CASSPGTGFSEAFF

clone_size: few
j_call: TRBJ2-1
v_call: TRBV7-7
d_call: -
cdr3_nt: TGTGCCAGCAGCCCCCCCGGTAGCAATGAGCAGTTCTTC
cdr3_aa: CASSPPGSNEQFF

clone_size: -
j_call: TRBJ2-7
v_call: TRBV12-3/TRBV12-4
d_call: -
cdr3_nt: TGTGCCAGCAGTTTATTCGAGATGCAGTACTTC
cdr3_aa: CASSLFEMQYF

clone_size: few
j_call: TRBJ1-5
v_call: TRBV5-8
d_call: -
cdr3_nt: TGTGCCAGCAGCCCTAGAGAGGGAAATCAGCCCCAGCATTTT
cdr3_aa: CASSPREGNQPQHF

clone_size: few
j_call: TRBJ2-1
v_call: TRBV29-1
d_call: TRBD2
cdr3_nt: TGCAGCGCCACTAGCGGGGGGGCTTACAATGAGCAGTTCTTC
cdr3_aa: CSATSGGAYNEQFF

clone_size: few
j_call: TRBJ2-3
v_call: TRBV6-5
d_call: TRBD2
cdr3_nt: TGTGCCAGCAGTGCCCCTAGGAGCGGGGTTACCACAGATACGCAGTATTTT
cdr3_aa: CASSAPRSGVTTDTQYF

clone_size: -
j_call: TRBJ2-1
v_call: TRBV19
d_call: TRBD1
cdr3_nt: TGTGCCAGTAGTATGAAGGGGACAGGGGTGTACAATGAGCAGTTCTTC
cdr3_aa: CASSMKGTGVYNEQFF

clone_size: many
j_call: TRBJ2-3
v_call: TRBV19
d_call: TRBD2
cdr3_nt: TGTGCCAGTAGTATAGATCGGACTAGCGACAAGTATTTT
cdr3_aa: CASSIDRTSDKYF

clone_size: few
j_call: TRBJ2-7
v_call: TRBV5-1
d_call: TRBD1
cdr3_nt: TGCGCCAGCAGCCAGGGACAGGGATACTACGAGCAGTACTTC
cdr3_aa: CASSQGQGYYEQYF

clone_size: -
j_call: TRBJ2-1
v_call: TRBV11-2
d_call: TRBD2
cdr3_nt: TGTGCCAGCTCCCGGGGAGGAGCGGGGGTGCCTTTCTTC
cdr3_aa: CASSRGGAGVPFF

clone_size: few
j_call: TRBJ2-3
v_call: TRBV5-1
d_call: TRBD2
cdr3_nt: TGCGCCAGCAGCTCCGGGACTAGGGGCTTTTATTTT
cdr3_aa: CASSSGTRGFYF

clone_size: few
j_call: TRBJ2-7
v_call: TRBV3-1
d_call: -
cdr3_nt: TGTGCCAGCAGCCAACGTATTTACGAGCAGTACTTC
cdr3_aa: CASSQRIYEQYF

clone_size: -
j_call: TRBJ1-2
v_call: TRBV4-1
d_call: -
cdr3_nt: TGCGCCAGCAGCCAAGGATCAGCTAACTATGGCTACACCTTC
cdr3_aa: CASSQGSANYGYTF

clone_size: few
j_call: TRBJ2-3
v_call: TRBV20-1
d_call: TRBD2
cdr3_nt: TGCAGTGCCAGAGAGACTAGCGTTCGCACAGATACGCAGTATTTT
cdr3_aa: CSARETSVRTDTQYF

clone_size: once
j_call: TRBJ2-7
v_call: TRBV5-1
d_call: TRBD1
cdr3_nt: TGCGCCAGCAGCCGCAGGGGGCCTGGAGACGAGCAGTACTTC
cdr3_aa: CASSRRGPGDEQYF

clone_size: few
j_call: TRBJ2-6
v_call: TRBV4-1
d_call: -
cdr3_nt: TGCGCCAGCAGCCAGACCACCGGGACAACCTACGCTGGGGCCAACGTCCTGACTTTC
cdr3_aa: CASSQTTGTTYAGANVLTF

clone_size: -
j_call: TRBJ2-7
v_call: TRBV4-1
d_call: -
cdr3_nt: TGCGCCAGCAGCCAATTCCTACAGGAGATATACGAGCAGTACTTC
cdr3_aa: CASSQFLQEIYEQYF

clone_size: few
j_call: TRBJ2-2
v_call: TRBV7-9
d_call: TRBD2
cdr3_nt: TGTGCCAGCAGCGTCACCACACCGGGACTACTTTCTACCGGGGAGCTGTTTTTT
cdr3_aa: CASSVTTPGLLSTGELFF

clone_size: many
j_call: TRBJ2-1
v_call: TRBV5-1
d_call: TRBD2
cdr3_nt: TGCGCCAGCAGCTTCCTAGCGGGGGACAATGAGCAGTTCTTC
cdr3_aa: CASSFLAGDNEQFF

clone_size: few
j_call: TRBJ1-4
v_call: TRBV4-1
d_call: -
cdr3_nt: TGCGCCAGCAGCCAAGTCGTCGGGGCGATCTATGAAAAACTGTTTTTT
cdr3_aa: CASSQVVGAIYEKLFF

clone_size: -
j_call: TRBJ2-5
v_call: TRBV11-2
d_call: -
cdr3_nt: TGTGCCAGCAGCTTAGGGTCCCTTGCTAGCATTGCGGAGACCCAGTACTTC
cdr3_aa: CASSLGSLASIAETQYF

clone_size: -
j_call: TRBJ2-4
v_call: TRBV9
d_call: -
cdr3_nt: TGTGCCAGCAGCCCTGAGGGGGGTGCCAAAAACATTCAGTACTTC
cdr3_aa: CASSPEGGAKNIQYF

clone_size: few
j_call: TRBJ2-3
v_call: TRBV5-5
d_call: -
cdr3_nt: TGTGCCAGCAGCTACGGCAAAGGGGGTCTCGCAGATACGCAGTATTTT
cdr3_aa: CASSYGKGGLADTQYF

clone_size: -
j_call: TRBJ2-5
v_call: TRBV12-3/TRBV12-4
d_call: -
cdr3_nt: TGTGCCAGCAGCATGGAGAAGGGGGGGCCTGAGACCCAGTACTTC
cdr3_aa: CASSMEKGGPETQYF

clone_size: -
j_call: TRBJ2-3
v_call: TRBV20-1
d_call: TRBD1
cdr3_nt: TGCAGTGCTAGCGATGGACAGGGGATAGGTACGCAGTATTTT
cdr3_aa: CSASDGQGIGTQYF

clone_size: -
j_call: TRBJ2-7
v_call: TRBV12-3/TRBV12-4
d_call: -
cdr3_nt: TGTGCCAGCAGGCTGGCAGAACCCTCCTACGAGCAGTACTTC
cdr3_aa: CASRLAEPSYEQYF

clone_size: many
j_call: TRBJ2-7
v_call: TRBV5-6
d_call: -
cdr3_nt: TGTGCCAGCAGCTTAGGGGCCTCCTACGAGCAGTACTTC
cdr3_aa: CASSLGASYEQYF

clone_size: few
j_call: TRBJ2-5
v_call: TRBV4-2
d_call: TRBD2
cdr3_nt: TGTGCCAGCAGCCGCGGGACTAGCGGGCAACAAGAGACCCAGTACTTC
cdr3_aa: CASSRGTSGQQETQYF

clone_size: -
j_call: TRBJ1-1
v_call: TRBV27
d_call: TRBD1
cdr3_nt: TGTGCCAGCAGTTTATTGCGGACAGGGATTACTGAAGCTTTCTTT
cdr3_aa: CASSLLRTGITEAFF

clone_size: -
j_call: TRBJ2-5
v_call: TRBV7-9
d_call: -
cdr3_nt: TGTGCCAGCAGCTTATACGGAGGGAGCCAAGAGACCCAGTACTTC
cdr3_aa: CASSLYGGSQETQYF